Following are 24 T cell receptor beta chains from one sample sequenced in a study of graft-versus-host responses after intestinal transplantation. Here immunoSEQ multiplex PCR was the method, and the copy in TCRdb shows in-frame clones only, minus some. The data contain some 7,000 clones, about 26% of them singletons. The sample consisted of alloreactive CD4+ T cells from a mixed lymphocyte reaction culture, taken before intestinal transplant. Subset of the sample: CFSE-low proliferating T cells sorted from approximately 6-day pre-transplant mixed lymphocyte reaction (GvH or HvG direction). The receptors stem from a human patient who received an intestinal transplant.

The J gene is TRBJ1-2, the V gene TRBV2, with 7 bases matching TRBD1. The CDR3 has 14 residues. CDR1 is SNHLY, CDR2 FYNNEI, per germline. The J segment lost 5 bases and the V segment lost 6 bases, leaving 9 bases of the junction unmatched. CDR3 in amino acids: CASRRGQGLYGYTF. The CDR3 region has the DNA TGTGCCAGCAGGAGGGGGCAGGGCTTATATGGCTACACCTTC.

This clone occurred a few times. The V call is TRBV18, the J call TRBJ2-5, with TRBD2 identical over 14 bases. The CDR3 has 19 residues. CDR1 and CDR2 from the germline V gene are KGHSH and LQKENI. J lost 3 bases, V lost 4 bases, and 13 bases had no gene match. The CDR3 reads CASSQQAGSGLAGEETQYF. In DNA form, the CDR3 reads TGTGCCAGCTCACAGCAGGCAGGCTCGGGACTAGCGGGAGAAGAGACCCAGTACTTC.

V is TRBV10-1 and J is TRBJ2-1; perhaps TRBD2 as D (5 bases). The CDR3 contains 16 residues. V lost 0 bases, J lost 4 bases, and 13 bases lay in between. CDR1 is WNHNN, CDR2 SYGVQD, per germline (reference sequence). The DNA for the CDR3 is TGCGCCAGCAGTGAGTCGGGCGCTAGCTTATACAATGAGCAGTTCTTC. This translates into CASSESGASLYNEQFF.

This chain links TRBV10-1 with TRBJ1-1; no clear D gene. There are 15 residues in the CDR3. The germline V and J ends were trimmed by 8 bases and 3 bases, with 19 bases remaining between them. The germline V gene encodes CDR1 WNHNN and CDR2 SYGVQD (reference sequence). CDR3 protein: CASPKAAVLYTEAFF. The CDR3 DNA is TGCGCCAGCCCGAAGGCAGCAGTACTCTACACTGAAGCTTTCTTT.

This clone was seen a handful of times. V usage is TRBV18 and J usage is TRBJ2-5; TRBD2 is a possible D gene (6 bases). V lost 0 bases to trimming and J lost 4 bases, with 6 bases between them. Per germline, CDR1 KGHSH and CDR2 LQKENI. This CDR3 region has 13 residues. Written as DNA, the CDR3 is TGTGCCAGCTCACCACCGGGAGGAGAGACCCAGTACTTC. Residues: CASSPPGGETQYF.

The table lists this clone with a few counts. This chain joins TRBV9 and TRBJ2-6; 8 nucleotides match TRBD2. The CDR3 runs to 17 residues. Trimming took 4 bases from V and 2 from J; bases not matched to a gene: 8. Per the germline V gene, CDR1 is SGDLS and CDR2 is YYNGEE. The CDR3 coding sequence is TGTGCCAGCAGCCCGGGGGGGAGGCTAGCTGGGGCCAACGTCCTGACTTTC. Protein: CASSPGGRLAGANVLTF.

Relative to its sample, this clone is medium-sized (0.01 to 0.1%). The chain has TRBV18 and TRBJ1-2; the D gene is possibly TRBD1 (5 bases). The CDR3 extends over 13 amino acids. Germline loops: CDR1 KGHSH, CDR2 LQKENI. The ends were cut back, 5 bases at V and 3 bases at J, with 10 bases in the middle. CDR3 residues: CASSSWTYYGYTF. Here the CDR3 DNA reads TGTGCCAGCTCATCGTGGACATACTATGGCTACACCTTC.

This clone is medium-sized in the sample. The V call is TRBV11-2, the J call TRBJ2-6; no definite D call. This CDR3 spans 16 amino acids. Germline V gives CDR1 SGHAT, CDR2 FQNNGV. The V end was cut by 5 bases, the J end by 0 bases, with 11 bases between. This chain's CDR3 is CASSVAPHSGANVLTF. DNA for the CDR3: TGTGCCAGCAGCGTAGCCCCCCACTCTGGGGCCAACGTCCTGACTTTC.

This clone is classed as medium-sized. This chain connects TRBV6-1 to TRBJ2-7; D tentatively fits TRBD1 or TRBD2 (5 bases each). The germline V gene encodes CDR1 MNHNS and CDR2 SASEGT. The CDR3 contains 16 residues. V was trimmed by 2 bases and J by 2 bases, leaving 16 bases between them. CDR3 DNA sequence: TGTGCCAGCAGTGAACAACCCGGGGCAGCGGCCTACGAGCAGTACTTC. It is translated as CASSEQPGAAAYEQYF.

This chain links TRBV7-3 with TRBJ2-6; D unresolved. V lost 5 bases, J lost 0 bases, and 8 bases lay in between. CDR1 is SGHTA and CDR2 is FQGTGA in the germline V gene. This CDR3 spans 15 amino acids. CDR3 protein: CASSLSGSGANVLTF. CDR3 nucleotide sequence: TGTGCCAGCAGCCTGTCGGGCTCTGGGGCCAACGTCCTGACTTTC.

Comments on this clone: It may be a read error: a sequence one base away is much more abundant. The chain combines TRBV6-5 with TRBJ1-2, with TRBD1 as a possible D gene (5 bases). Germline lookup yields CDR1 MNHEY and CDR2 SVGAGI. The CDR3 has 14 residues. The CDR3 sequence: CASSYFPGNYSYTF. The DNA of the CDR3 is TGTGCCAGCAGTTACTTCCCAGGGAACTATAGCTACACCTTC.

V is TRBV7-2 and J is TRBJ2-7; possibly TRBD1 or TRBD2 for D (5 bases each). Trimming left V 0 bases short and J 0 bases short, with 9 bases between. This CDR3 spans 15 amino acids. In germline, CDR1 is SGHTA, CDR2 FQGNSA. This chain's CDR3 is CASSLAGAISYEQYF. In DNA, the CDR3 is TGTGCCAGCAGCTTAGCCGGGGCCATCTCCTACGAGCAGTACTTC. Based on the CDR3 plus reference TRBV7-2 and TRBJ2-7, the full variable domain is GAGVSQSPSNKVTEKGKDVELRCDPISGHTALYWYRQSLGQGLEFLIYFQGNSAPDKSGLPSDRFSAERTGGSVSTLTIQRTQQEDSAVYLCASSLAGAISYEQYFGPGTRLTVT.

This clone was observed a few times. The chain links TRBV28 to TRBJ1-5, with D perhaps TRBD1 (5 bases). This CDR3 has 16 residues. CDR1 and CDR2 from the germline V gene are MDHEN and SYDVKM. V was trimmed by 2 bases and J by 0 bases, leaving 11 bases between them. CDR3 nucleotides: TGTGCCAGCAGTTTAAATCTCGGGGCTAGCAATCAGCCCCAGCATTTT. Translation: CASSLNLGASNQPQHF.

The genes are TRBV5-1 and TRBJ2-1; 14 positions match TRBD2. V shed 4 bases and J 0 bases; nucleotides not matched to a gene: 12. Germline V lookup: CDR1 SGHRS, CDR2 YFSETQ. The CDR3 has 20 amino acids. The CDR3 nucleotides read TGCGCCAGCAGCCCCCCTGGGACTAGCGGGAGTCCCGGCTCCTACAATGAGCAGTTCTTC. Protein sequence: CASSPPGTSGSPGSYNEQFF.

The genes are TRBV30 and TRBJ1-5, with D possibly being TRBD1 (5 bases). Trimming removed 4 bases from V and 3 bases from J, with 10 bases in between. The CDR3 contains 13 residues. Germline assignment: CDR1 GTSNPN and CDR2 SVGIG (reference sequence). The CDR3 DNA follows: TGTGCCTGGAACAAGGACACCAATCAGCCCCAGCATTTT. Translating it yields CAWNKDTNQPQHF.

This clone was seen only a few times. V and J are TRBV7-9 and TRBJ2-7, with 12 bases lining up with TRBD2. The germline V gene has CDR1 SEHNR and CDR2 FQNEAQ (reference sequence). This CDR3 comprises 16 residues. V shed 1 base and J 5 bases; nucleotides not matched to a gene: 6. CDR3 in amino acids: CASSLGLAGARDEQYF. CDR3 nucleotide sequence: TGTGCCAGCAGCTTAGGACTAGCGGGAGCGAGGGACGAGCAGTACTTC.

In this sample, this clone turned up a few times. The rearrangement joins TRBV6-5 to TRBJ2-7; D gene uncertain. The V gene's germline CDR1 is MNHEY and CDR2 SVGAGI. There are 15 residues in the CDR3. Trimming removed 0 bases from V and 5 bases from J, with 14 bases in between. The CDR3 bases are TGTGCCAGCAGTTACTCCTTAGCTTTTCGGGACGAGCAGTACTTC. This sequence encodes CASSYSLAFRDEQYF.

V and J are TRBV19 and TRBJ1-6; 9 nucleotides match TRBD1. Germline CDR1 and CDR2: LNHDA and SQIVND (reference sequence). Trimming cost V 5 bases and J 5 bases; bases outside gene matches: 4. The CDR3 spans 15 residues. CDR3 DNA: TGTGCCAGTAGTCCCGGGACAGGGAATAATTCACCCCTCCACTTT. This sequence encodes CASSPGTGNNSPLHF.

This clone has only a few counts. The gene calls are TRBV5-5 and TRBJ2-3; the match to TRBD2 covers 8 bases. V lost 4 bases, J lost 15 bases, and 13 bases stayed unmatched. Looked up from germline, CDR1 is SGHKS and CDR2 is YYEKEE (reference sequence). The CDR3 has 13 residues. The CDR3 here is CASSQDGGTRLYF. The CDR3 coding sequence is TGTGCCAGCAGCCAAGATGGAGGGACTAGGTTATATTTT.

The rearrangement links TRBV11-1 to TRBJ2-3; 9 nucleotides line up with TRBD2. The germline gives CDR1 SGHAT, CDR2 FQDESV (reference sequence). With V trimmed by 4 bases and J by 1 base, 3 bases remained unmatched. This CDR3 contains 15 residues. The CDR3 here is CASSSQRGGTDTQYF. In DNA form, the CDR3 reads TGTGCCAGCAGCTCCCAGCGGGGGGGCACAGATACGCAGTATTTT.

This clone has just one count. V is TRBV18 and J is TRBJ2-7, with D tentatively TRBD2 (6 bases). The germline gives CDR1 KGHSH, CDR2 LQKENI. Trimming pared 6 bases from V and 3 bases from J, leaving 12 bases between. The CDR3 sequence is 13 residues long. The chain's CDR3 is CASSMGLHYEQYF. The CDR3 DNA reads as TGTGCCAGCTCCATGGGACTCCACTACGAGCAGTACTTC.

The rearrangement joins TRBV10-3 to TRBJ2-7, with 11 bases fitting TRBD2. This CDR3 is built from 16 residues. Germline V lookup: CDR1 ENHRY, CDR2 SYGVKD. Trimming at V came to 0 bases and at J to 4 bases, leaving 5 bases not matched to a gene. The CDR3 sequence: CAISESLAGGWYEQYF. Written as DNA, the CDR3 is TGTGCCATCAGTGAGTCGCTAGCGGGAGGTTGGTACGAGCAGTACTTC.

By sample fraction, this clone is medium-sized. The gene calls are TRBV6-5 and TRBJ1-3; 9 nucleotides agree with TRBD1. The germline CDR1 and CDR2 sequences are MNHEY and SVGAGI. The CDR3 contains 14 residues. V gave up 7 bases and J gave up 4 bases; unmatched junction bases: 5. DNA for the CDR3: TGTGCCAGCACTCGGACAGGGGAAGGAAACACCATATATTTT. Protein: CASTRTGEGNTIYF.

In its sample, this clone was seen a few times. This chain uses TRBV5-8 with TRBJ1-1; unclear D gene. The V gene's germline CDR1 is SGHTS and CDR2 YDEGEE. The CDR3 loop spans 14 amino acids. V lost 0 bases and J 0 bases, leaving 6 bases between the germline ends. DNA for the CDR3: TGTGCCAGCAGCTTGGTCACGATGAACACTGAAGCTTTCTTT. Translated: CASSLVTMNTEAFF.